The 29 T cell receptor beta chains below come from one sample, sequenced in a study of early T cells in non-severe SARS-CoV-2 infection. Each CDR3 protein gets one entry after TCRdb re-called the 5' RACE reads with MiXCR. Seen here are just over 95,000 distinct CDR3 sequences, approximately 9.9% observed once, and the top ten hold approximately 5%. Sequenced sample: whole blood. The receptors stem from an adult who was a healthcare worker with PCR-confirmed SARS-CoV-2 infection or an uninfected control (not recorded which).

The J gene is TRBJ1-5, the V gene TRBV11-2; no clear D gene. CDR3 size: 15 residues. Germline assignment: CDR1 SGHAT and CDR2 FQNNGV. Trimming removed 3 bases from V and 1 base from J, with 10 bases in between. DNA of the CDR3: TGTGCCAGCAGCTTGAGGCCAGAGAGCAATCAGCCCCAGCATTTT. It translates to CASSLRPESNQPQHF.

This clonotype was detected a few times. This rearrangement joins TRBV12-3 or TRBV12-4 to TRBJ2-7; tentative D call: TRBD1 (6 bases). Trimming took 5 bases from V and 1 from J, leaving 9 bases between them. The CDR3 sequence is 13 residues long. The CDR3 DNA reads TGTGCCAGCAGTGAGGACAGATCCTACGAGCAGTACTTC. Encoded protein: CASSEDRSYEQYF.

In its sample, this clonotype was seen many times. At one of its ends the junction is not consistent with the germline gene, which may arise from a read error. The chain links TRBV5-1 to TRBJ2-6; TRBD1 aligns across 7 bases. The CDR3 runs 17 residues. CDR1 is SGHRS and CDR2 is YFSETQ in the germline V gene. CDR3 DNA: TGCGCCAGCAGCTACCGACAGGGAAACTCTGGGGCCAACGTCCTGATTTTC. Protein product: CASSYRQGNSGANVLIF.

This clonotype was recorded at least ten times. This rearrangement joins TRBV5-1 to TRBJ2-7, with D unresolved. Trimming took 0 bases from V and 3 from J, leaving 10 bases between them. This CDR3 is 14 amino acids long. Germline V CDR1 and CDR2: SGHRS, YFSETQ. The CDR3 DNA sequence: TGCGCCAGCAGCTTGGGCAGGACGAACTACGAGCAGTACTTC. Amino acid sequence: CASSLGRTNYEQYF.

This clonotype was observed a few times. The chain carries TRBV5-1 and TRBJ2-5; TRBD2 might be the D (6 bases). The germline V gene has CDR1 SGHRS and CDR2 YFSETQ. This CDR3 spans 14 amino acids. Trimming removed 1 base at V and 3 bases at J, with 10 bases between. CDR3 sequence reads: CASSLMGGEETQYF. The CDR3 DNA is TGCGCCAGCAGCTTGATGGGCGGGGAAGAGACCCAGTACTTC.

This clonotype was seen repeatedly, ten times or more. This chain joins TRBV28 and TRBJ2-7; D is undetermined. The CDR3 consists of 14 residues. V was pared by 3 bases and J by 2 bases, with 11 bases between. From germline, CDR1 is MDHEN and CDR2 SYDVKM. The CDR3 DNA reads TGTGCCAGCAGTTTTGTGAGACTCACCTACGAGCAGTACTTC. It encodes CASSFVRLTYEQYF.

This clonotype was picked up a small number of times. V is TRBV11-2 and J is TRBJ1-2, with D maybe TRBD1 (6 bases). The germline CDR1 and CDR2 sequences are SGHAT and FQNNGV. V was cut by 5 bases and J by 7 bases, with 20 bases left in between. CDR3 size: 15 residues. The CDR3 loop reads CASSPTGRKTSGYTF. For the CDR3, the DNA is TGTGCCAGCAGCCCGACAGGCAGGAAGACGAGTGGCTACACCTTC.

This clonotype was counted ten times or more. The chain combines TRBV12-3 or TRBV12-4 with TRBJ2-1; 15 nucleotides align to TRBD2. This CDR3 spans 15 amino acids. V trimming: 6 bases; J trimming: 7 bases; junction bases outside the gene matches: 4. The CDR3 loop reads CASSRTSGRVNEQFF. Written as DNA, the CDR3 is TGTGCCAGCAGCAGGACTAGCGGGAGGGTGAATGAGCAGTTCTTC.

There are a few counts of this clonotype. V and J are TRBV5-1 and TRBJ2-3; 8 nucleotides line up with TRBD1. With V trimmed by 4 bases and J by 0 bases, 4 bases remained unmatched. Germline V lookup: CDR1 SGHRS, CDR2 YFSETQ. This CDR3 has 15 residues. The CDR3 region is CASSLDRASTDTQYF. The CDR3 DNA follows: TGCGCCAGCAGCCTGGACAGGGCTAGCACAGATACGCAGTATTTT.

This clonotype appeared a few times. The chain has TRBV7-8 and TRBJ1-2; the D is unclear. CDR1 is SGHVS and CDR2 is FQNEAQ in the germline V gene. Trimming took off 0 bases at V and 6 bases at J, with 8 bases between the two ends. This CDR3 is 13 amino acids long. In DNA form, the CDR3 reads TGTGCCAGCAGCTTAGCGCGTAGCGATGGCTACACCTTC. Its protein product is CASSLARSDGYTF.

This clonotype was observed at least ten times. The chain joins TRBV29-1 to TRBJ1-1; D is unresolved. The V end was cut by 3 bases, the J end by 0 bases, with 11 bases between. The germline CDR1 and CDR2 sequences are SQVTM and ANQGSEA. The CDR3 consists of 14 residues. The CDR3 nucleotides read TGCAGCGTTGACGGCGAAGCTATGAACACTGAAGCTTTCTTT. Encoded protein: CSVDGEAMNTEAFF.

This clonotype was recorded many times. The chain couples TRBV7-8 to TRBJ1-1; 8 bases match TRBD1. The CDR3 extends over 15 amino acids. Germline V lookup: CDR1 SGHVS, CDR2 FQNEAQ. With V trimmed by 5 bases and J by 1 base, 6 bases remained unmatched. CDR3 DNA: TGTGCCAGCAGCGCACGTGGGACAGGGAACACTGAAGCTTTCTTT. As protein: CASSARGTGNTEAFF.

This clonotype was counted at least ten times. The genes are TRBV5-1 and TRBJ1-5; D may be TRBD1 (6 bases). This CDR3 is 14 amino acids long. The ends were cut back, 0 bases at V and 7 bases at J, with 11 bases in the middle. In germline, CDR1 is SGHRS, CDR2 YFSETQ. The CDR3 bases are TGCGCCAGCAGCTTGGTCCCCAGGGGCCAGCCCCAGCATTTT. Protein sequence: CASSLVPRGQPQHF.

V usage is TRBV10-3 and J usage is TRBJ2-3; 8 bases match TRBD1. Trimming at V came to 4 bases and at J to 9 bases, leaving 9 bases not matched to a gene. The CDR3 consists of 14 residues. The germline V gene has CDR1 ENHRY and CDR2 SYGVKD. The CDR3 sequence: CAISGQGAMGTQYF. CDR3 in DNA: TGTGCCATCAGTGGTCAGGGGGCGATGGGAACGCAGTATTTT.

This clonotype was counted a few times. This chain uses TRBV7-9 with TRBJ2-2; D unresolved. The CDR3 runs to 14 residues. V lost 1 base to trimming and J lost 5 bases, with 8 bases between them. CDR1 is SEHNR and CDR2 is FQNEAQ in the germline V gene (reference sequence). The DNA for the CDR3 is TGTGCCAGCAGCTTAGACGGCGGAACCGGGGAGCTGTTTTTT. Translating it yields CASSLDGGTGELFF.

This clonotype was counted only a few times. The CDR3 DNA reads TGTGCCAGCAGTTCACGGGGGGGATCCTACGAGCAGTACTTC. Translated: CASSSRGGSYEQYF. V is TRBV6-5 and J is TRBJ2-7; 8 bases agree with TRBD2. Germline loops: CDR1 MNHEY, CDR2 SVGAGI. V was clipped by 4 bases and J by 1 base; unmatched bases: 3. CDR3 size: 14 residues.

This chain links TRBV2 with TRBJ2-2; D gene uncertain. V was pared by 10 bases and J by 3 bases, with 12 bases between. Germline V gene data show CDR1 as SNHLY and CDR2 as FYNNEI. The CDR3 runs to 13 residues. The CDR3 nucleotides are TGTGCCACAATGCAGAGGCACACCGGGGAGCTGTTTTTT. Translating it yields CATMQRHTGELFF.

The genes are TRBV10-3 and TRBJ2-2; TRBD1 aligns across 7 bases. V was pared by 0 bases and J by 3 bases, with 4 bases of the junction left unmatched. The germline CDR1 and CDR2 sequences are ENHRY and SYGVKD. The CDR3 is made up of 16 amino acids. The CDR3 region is CAISESTGKDTGELFF. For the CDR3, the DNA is TGTGCCATCAGTGAGTCGACAGGGAAGGACACCGGGGAGCTGTTTTTT.

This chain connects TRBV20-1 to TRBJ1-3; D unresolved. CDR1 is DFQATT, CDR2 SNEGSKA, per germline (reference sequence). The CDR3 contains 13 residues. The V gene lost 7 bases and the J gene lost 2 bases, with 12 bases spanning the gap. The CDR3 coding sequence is TGCAGTGTGGGCCGGGCAGCTGGAAACACCATATATTTT. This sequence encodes CSVGRAAGNTIYF.

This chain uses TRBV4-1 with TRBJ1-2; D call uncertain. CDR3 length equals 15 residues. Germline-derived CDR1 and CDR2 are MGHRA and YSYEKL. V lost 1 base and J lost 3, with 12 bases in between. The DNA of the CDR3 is TGCGCCAGCAGCCAAGTCGCCCGGGGAGACTATGGCTACACCTTC. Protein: CASSQVARGDYGYTF.

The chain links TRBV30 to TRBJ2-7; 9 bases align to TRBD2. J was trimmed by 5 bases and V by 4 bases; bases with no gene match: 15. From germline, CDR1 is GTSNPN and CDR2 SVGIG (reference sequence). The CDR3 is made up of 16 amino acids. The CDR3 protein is CAWTEPGLAKRDEQYF. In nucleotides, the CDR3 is TGTGCCTGGACTGAACCGGGACTAGCAAAGAGGGACGAGCAGTACTTC.

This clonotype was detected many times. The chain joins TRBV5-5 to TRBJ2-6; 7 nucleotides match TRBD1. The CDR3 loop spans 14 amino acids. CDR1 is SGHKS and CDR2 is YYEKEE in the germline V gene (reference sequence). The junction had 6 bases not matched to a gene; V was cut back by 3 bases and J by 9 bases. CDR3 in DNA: TGTGCCAGCAGCTCGAGACAGGGTTTCAACGTCCTGACTTTC. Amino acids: CASSSRQGFNVLTF.

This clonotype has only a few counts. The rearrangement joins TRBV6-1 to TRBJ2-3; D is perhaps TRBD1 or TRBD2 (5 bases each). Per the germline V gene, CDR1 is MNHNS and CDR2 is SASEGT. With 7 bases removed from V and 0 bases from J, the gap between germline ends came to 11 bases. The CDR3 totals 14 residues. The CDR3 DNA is TGTGCCAGCAAAGAGGGGCCTAGCACAGATACGCAGTATTTT. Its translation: CASKEGPSTDTQYF.

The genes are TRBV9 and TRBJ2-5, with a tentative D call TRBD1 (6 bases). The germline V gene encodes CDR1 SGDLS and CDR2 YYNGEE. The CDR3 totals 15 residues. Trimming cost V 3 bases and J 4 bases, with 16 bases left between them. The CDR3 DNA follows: TGTGCCAGCAGCGCCCATCCGGGACATGTAGAGACCCAGTACTTC. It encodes CASSAHPGHVETQYF.

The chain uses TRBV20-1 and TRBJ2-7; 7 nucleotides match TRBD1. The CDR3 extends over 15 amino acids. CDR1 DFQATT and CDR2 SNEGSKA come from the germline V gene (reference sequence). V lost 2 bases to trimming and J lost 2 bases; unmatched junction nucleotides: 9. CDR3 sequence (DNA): TGCAGTGCTAGATTCTGGCGGCAGGGGGCCTACGAGCAGTACTTC. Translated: CSARFWRQGAYEQYF.

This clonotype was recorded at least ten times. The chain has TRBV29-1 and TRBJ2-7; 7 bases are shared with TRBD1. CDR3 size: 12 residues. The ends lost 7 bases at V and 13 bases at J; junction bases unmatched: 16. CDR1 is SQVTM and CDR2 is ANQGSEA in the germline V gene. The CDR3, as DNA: TGCAGCGCTCGTACAGGGGACGAGACGTACTACTTC. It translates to CSARTGDETYYF.

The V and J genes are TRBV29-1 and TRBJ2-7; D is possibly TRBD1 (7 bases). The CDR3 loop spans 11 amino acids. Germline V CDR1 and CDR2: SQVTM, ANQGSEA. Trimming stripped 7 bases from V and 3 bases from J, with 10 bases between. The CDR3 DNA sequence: TGCAGCGCCCAGGGGGGCTACGAGCAGTACTTC. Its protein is CSAQGGYEQYF.

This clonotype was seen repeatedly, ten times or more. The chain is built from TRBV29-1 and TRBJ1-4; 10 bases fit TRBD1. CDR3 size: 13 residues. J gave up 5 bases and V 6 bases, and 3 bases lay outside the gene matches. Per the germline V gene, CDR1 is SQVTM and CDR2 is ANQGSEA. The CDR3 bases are TGCAGCGTAAGACAGGGGGCCAATGAAAAACTGTTTTTT. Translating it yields CSVRQGANEKLFF.

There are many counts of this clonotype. The CDR3 is CASSLYPGTGVYEQYF. The CDR3 DNA follows: TGTGCCAGCAGTTTATACCCCGGGACAGGGGTTTACGAGCAGTACTTC. The V gene is TRBV27, the J gene TRBJ2-7, with 10 bases that match TRBD1. The V gene's germline CDR1 is MNHEY and CDR2 SMNVEV (reference sequence). The CDR3 is 16 amino acids. With V trimmed by 1 base and J by 4 bases, 7 bases remained unmatched.